This T cell receptor beta chain was identified in a study of cytomegalovirus exposure and HLA in healthy donors. Study results and limitations: The likely origin of a cluster of highly shared sequence variants was a sequencing artifact. Some 150 TCR beta chains were listed as cytomegalovirus-associated.

The primer mix had 60 Vbeta and 13 Jbeta primers. TCRdb's table, derived via immunoSEQ multiplex PCR, lists solely in-frame clones and lacks some. The repertoire consists of around 92,000 clones, with about four fifths occurring once and the leading ten covering roughly 3%. Concerning this clone: Its antigen is as yet unknown.

The sample consisted of PBMCs. The TCR sequence derives from a female donor in good health and CMV-seropositive.

The CDR3 loop is CASSLQGADTEAFF. CDR3 nucleotide sequence: TGCGCCAGCAGCCTCCAGGGTGCGGACACTGAAGCTTTCTTT. V is TRBV5-1 and J is TRBJ1-1; a possible D gene is TRBD1 (5 bases). The V end lost 4 bases, the J end lost 3 bases, and 13 bases lay between the germline ends. CDR3 length equals 14 residues. The germline CDR1 and CDR2 sequences are SGHRS and YFSETQ.